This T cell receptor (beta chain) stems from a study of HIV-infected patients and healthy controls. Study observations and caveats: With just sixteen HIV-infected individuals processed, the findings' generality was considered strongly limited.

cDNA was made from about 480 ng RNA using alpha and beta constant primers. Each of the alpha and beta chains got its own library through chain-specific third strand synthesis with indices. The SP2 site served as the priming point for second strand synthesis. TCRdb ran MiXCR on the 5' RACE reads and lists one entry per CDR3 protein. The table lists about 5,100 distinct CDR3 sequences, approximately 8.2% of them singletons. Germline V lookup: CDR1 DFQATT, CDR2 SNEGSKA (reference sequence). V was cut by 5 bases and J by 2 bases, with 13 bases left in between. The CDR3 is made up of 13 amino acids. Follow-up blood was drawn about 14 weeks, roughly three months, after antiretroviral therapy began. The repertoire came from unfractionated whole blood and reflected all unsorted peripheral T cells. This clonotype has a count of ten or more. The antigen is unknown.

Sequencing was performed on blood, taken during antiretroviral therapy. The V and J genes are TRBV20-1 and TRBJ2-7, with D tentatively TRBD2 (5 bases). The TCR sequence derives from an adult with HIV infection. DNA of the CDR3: TGCAGTGCTTCCCGGAGCGGTACCTACGAGCAGTACTTC. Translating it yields CSASRSGTYEQYF.